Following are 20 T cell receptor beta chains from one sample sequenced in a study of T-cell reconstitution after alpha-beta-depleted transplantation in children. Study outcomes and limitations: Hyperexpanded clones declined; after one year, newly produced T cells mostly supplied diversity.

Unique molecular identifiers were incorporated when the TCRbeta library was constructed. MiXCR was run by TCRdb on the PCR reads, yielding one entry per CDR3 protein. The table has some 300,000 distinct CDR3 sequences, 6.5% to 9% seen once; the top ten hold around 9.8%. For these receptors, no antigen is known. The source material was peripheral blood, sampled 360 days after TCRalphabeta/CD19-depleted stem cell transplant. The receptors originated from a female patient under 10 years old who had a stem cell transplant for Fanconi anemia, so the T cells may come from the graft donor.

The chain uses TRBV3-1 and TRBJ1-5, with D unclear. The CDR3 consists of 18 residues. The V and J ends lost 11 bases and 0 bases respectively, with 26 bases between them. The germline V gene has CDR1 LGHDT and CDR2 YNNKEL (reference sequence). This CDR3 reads CASSQDPMDGYSNQPQHF. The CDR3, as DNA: TGTGCCTCCAGCCAAGATCCTATGGACGGTTATAGCAATCAGCCCCAGCATTTT.

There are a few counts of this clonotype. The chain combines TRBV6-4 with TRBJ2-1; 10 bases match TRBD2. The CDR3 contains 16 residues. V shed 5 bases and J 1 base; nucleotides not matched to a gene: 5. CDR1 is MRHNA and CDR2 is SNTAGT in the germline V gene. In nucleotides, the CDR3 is TGTGCCAGCAGTCGGATAGCGGGGGGTTCCTACAATGAGCAGTTCTTC. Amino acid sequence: CASSRIAGGSYNEQFF.

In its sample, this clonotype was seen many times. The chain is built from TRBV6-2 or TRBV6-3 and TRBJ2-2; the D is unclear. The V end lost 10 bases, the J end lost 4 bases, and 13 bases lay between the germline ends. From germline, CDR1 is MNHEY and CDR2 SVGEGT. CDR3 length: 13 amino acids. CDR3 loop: CATTPLSTGELFF. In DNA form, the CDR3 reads TGTGCCACCACCCCCCTAAGCACCGGGGAGCTGTTTTTT.

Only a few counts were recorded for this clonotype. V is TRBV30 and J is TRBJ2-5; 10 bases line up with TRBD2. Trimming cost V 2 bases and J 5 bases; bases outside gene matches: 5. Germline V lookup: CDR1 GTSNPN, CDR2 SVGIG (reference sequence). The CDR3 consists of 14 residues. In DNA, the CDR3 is TGTGCCTGGAGTCCGCTAGCGGGGGAGGAGACCCAGTACTTC. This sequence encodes CAWSPLAGEETQYF.

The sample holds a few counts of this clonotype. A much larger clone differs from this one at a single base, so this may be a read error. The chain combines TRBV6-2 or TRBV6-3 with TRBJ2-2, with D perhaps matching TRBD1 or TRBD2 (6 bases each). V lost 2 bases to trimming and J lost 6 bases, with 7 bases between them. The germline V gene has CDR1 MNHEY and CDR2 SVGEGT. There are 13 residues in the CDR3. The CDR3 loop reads CASSYGGPGELFF. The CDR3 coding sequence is TGTGCCAGCAGTTACGGGGGGCCCGGGGAGCTGTTTTTT.

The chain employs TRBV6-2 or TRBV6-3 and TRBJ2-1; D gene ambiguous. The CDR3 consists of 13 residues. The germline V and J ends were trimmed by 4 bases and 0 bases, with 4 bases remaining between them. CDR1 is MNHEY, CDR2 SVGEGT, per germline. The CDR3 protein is CASSSISYNEQFF. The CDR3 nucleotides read TGTGCCAGCAGTTCTATCTCCTACAATGAGCAGTTCTTC.

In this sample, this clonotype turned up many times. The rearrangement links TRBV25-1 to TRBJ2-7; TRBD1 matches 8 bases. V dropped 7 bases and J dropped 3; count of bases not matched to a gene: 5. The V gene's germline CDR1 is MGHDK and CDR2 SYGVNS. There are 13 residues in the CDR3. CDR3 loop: CASTDRGNYEQYF. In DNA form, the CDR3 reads TGTGCCAGCACAGACAGGGGAAACTACGAGCAGTACTTC.

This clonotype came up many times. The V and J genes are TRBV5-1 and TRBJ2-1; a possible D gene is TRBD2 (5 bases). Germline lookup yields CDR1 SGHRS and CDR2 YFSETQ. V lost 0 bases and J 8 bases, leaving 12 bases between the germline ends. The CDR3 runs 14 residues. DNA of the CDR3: TGCGCCAGCAGCTTGGAGAGGGTTTGGGATGAGCAGTTCTTC. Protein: CASSLERVWDEQFF.

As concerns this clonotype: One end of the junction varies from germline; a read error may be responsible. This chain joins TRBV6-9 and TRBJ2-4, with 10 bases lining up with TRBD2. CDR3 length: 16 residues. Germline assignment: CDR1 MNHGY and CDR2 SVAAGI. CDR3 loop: CASSSPTSGRKNSQYF. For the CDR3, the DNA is TGTGCCAGCAGTTCCCCGACTAGCGGGCGGAAAAACAGTCAGTACTTC.

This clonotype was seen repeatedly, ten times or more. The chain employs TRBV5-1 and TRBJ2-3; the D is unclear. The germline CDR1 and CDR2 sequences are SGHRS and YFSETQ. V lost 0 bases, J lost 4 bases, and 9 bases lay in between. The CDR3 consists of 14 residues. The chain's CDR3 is CASSLAVGADTQYF. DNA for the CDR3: TGCGCCAGCAGCTTGGCCGTCGGAGCAGATACGCAGTATTTT.

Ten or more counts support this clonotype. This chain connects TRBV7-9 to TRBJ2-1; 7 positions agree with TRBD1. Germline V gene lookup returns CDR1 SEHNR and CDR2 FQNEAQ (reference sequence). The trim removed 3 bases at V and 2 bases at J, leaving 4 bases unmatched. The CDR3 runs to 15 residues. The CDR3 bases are TGTGCCAGCAGCTTCCGGACAGGAACCTACAATGAGCAGTTCTTC. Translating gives CASSFRTGTYNEQFF.

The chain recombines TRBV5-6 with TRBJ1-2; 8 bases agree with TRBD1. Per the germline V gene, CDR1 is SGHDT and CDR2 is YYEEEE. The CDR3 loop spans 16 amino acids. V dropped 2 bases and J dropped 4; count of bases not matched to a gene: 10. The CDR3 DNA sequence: TGTGCCAGCAGCTTCCCGACAGGGGCGATAACCTATGGCTACACCTTC. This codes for CASSFPTGAITYGYTF.

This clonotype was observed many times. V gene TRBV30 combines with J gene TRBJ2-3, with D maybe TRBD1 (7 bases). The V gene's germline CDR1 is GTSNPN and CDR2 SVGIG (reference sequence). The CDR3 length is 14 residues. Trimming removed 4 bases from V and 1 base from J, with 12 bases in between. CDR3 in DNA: TGTGCCTGGATACCCAGGGGGGGCACAGATACGCAGTATTTT. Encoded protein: CAWIPRGGTDTQYF.

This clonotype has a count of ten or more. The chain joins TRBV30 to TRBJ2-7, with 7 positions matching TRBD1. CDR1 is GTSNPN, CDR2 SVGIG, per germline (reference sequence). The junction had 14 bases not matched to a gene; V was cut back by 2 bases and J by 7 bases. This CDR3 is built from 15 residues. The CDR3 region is CAWSIHWTGEVEQYF. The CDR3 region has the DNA TGTGCCTGGAGTATACATTGGACAGGAGAAGTGGAGCAGTACTTC.

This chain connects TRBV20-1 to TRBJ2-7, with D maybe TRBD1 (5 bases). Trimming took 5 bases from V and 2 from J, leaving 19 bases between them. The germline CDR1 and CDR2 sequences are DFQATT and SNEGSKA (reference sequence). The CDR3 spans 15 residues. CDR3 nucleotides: TGCAGTGCTGAATCGACAGAGGATGGGCCCTACGAGCAGTACGTC. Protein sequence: CSAESTEDGPYEQYV.

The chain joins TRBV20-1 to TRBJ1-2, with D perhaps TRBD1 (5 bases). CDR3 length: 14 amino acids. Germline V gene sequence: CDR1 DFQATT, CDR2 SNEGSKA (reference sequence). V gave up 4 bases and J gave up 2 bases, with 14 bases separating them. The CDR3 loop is CSATLTVQNYGYTF. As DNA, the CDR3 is TGCAGTGCTACTCTGACAGTCCAGAACTATGGCTACACCTTC.

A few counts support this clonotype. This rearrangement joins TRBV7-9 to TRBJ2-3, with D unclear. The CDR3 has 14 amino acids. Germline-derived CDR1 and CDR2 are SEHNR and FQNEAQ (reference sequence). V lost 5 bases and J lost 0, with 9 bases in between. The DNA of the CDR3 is TGTGCCAGCAGCCCGTCGGACAGCACAGATACGCAGTATTTT. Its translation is CASSPSDSTDTQYF. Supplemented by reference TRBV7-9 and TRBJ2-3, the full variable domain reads DTGVSQNPRHKITKRGQNVTFRCDPISEHNRLYWYRQTLGQGPEFLTYFQNEAQLEKSRLLSDRFSAERPKGSFSTLEIQRTEQGDSAMYLCASSPSDSTDTQYFGPGTRLTVL.

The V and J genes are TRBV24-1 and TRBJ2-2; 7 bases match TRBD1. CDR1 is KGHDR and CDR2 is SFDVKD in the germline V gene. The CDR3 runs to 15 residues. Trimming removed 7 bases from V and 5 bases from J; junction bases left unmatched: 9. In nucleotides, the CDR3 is TGTGCCACCAGGGGCCGAGGGGGCACTACCGGGGAGCTGTTTTTT. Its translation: CATRGRGGTTGELFF.

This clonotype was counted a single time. The CDR3 here is CASTLTTGFTDTQYF. CDR3 in DNA: TGTGCCAGCACCCTAACTACAGGTTTCACAGATACGCAGTATTTT. The rearrangement links TRBV11-2 to TRBJ2-3; maybe TRBD1 (5 bases). This CDR3 region has 15 residues. The germline V and J ends were trimmed by 7 bases and 2 bases, with 16 bases remaining between them. CDR1 and CDR2 from the germline V gene are SGHAT and FQNNGV.

The CDR3 DNA sequence: TGTGCCAGCAGCTTCTACGATTACACAGATACGCAGTATTTT. Encoded protein: CASSFYDYTDTQYF. The chain couples TRBV7-3 to TRBJ2-3; the D is unclear. V was shortened by 3 bases and J by 2 bases, with 9 bases between the two germline ends. The CDR3 contains 14 residues. Germline V gene data show CDR1 as SGHTA and CDR2 as FQGTGA.